This TCR beta chain appears in the sequencing data of a study of a mutant IDH1 vaccine in newly diagnosed glioma. In the study overall: Treated patients, averaging roughly 44 years, were about 62% male and around 38% female. Beforehand, treatment had been radiotherapy, temozolomide, or both; the majority received both.

Note on this clone: What it binds is unknown.

Time point given: baseline, week 1 (first vaccination visit). The sample's treatment: pre-vaccination baseline after standard-of-care therapy. Donors had new WHO grade 3 or 4 IDH1-mutant, ATRX-lost astrocytomas. Study-wide results and limits: Induction of immune responses by the vaccine occurred in 85% to 95% of patients.

The CDR3 covers 17 residues. Germline values: CDR1 SGHTA, CDR2 FQGNSA. Trimming took 1 base from V and 3 from J, leaving 15 bases between them. Here immunoSEQ multiplex PCR was the method, and the copy in TCRdb shows in-frame clones only, minus some. This sample carries about 92,000 clones, about 82% of them seen once, and the ten largest clones take 7% to 9%. This material consisted of PBMCs, taken from a glioma patient treated with radiotherapy, temozolomide or both. The chain couples TRBV7-2 to TRBJ1-4, with TRBD1 as a possible D gene (5 bases). This receptor was obtained from a man in his forties or fifties with glioma. CDR3 DNA: TGTGCCAGCAGCTTAGGGCAGGCAGAGGGACCTAATGAAAAACTGTTTTTT. Protein: CASSLGQAEGPNEKLFF.